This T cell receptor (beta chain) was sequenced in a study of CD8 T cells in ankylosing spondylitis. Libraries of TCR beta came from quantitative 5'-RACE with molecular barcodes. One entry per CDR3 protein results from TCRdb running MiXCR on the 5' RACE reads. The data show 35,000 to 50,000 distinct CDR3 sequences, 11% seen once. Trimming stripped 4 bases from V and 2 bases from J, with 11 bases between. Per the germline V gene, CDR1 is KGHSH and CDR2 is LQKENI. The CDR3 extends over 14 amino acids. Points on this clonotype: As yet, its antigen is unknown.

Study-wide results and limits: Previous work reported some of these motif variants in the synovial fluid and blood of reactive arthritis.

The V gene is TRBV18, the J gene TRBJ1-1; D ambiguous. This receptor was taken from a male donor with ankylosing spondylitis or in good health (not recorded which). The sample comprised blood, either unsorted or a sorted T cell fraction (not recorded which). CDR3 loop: CASSQDTTNTEAFF. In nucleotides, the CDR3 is TGTGCCAGCTCACAAGACACTACTAACACTGAAGCTTTCTTT.